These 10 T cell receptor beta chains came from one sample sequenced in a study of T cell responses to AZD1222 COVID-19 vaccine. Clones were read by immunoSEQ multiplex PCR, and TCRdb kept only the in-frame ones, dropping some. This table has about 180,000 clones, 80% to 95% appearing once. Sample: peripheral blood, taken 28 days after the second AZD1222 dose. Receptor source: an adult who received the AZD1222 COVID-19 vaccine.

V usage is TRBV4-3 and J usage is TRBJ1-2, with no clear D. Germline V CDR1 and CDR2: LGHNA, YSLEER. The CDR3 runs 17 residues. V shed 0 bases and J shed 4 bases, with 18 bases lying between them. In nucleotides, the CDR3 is TGCGCCAGCAGCCAAGACTGGCAGCCGACCGGTAGCTATGGCTACACCTTC. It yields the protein CASSQDWQPTGSYGYTF.

CDR3 bases: TGTGCCAGCAGCGTGGACACCCTATATGGCTACACCTTC. It yields the protein CASSVDTLYGYTF. This chain uses TRBV9 with TRBJ1-2; possible D gene TRBD1, 5 bases. Germline CDR1 SGDLS, CDR2 YYNGEE. The CDR3 has 13 residues. V was cut by 2 bases and J by 5 bases, with 10 bases left in between.

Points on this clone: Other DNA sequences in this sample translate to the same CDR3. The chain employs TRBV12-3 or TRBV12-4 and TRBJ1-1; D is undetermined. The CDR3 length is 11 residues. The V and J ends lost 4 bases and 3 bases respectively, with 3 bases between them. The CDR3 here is CASSSYTEAFF. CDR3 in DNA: TGTGCCAGCAGTTCATACACTGAAGCTTTCTTT.

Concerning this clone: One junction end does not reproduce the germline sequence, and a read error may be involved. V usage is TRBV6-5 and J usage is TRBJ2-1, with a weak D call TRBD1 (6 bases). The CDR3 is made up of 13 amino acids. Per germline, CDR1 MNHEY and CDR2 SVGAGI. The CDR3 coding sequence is TGTGCCGGCAGCCTCACAGGGTACAATGAGCAGTTCTTC. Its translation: CAGSLTGYNEQFF.

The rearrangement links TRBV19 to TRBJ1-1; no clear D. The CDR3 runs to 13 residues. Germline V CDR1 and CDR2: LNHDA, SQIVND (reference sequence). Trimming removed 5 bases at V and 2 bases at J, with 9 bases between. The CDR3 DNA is TGTGCCAGTAGTCCCGACCACAACACTGAAGCTTTCTTT. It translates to CASSPDHNTEAFF.

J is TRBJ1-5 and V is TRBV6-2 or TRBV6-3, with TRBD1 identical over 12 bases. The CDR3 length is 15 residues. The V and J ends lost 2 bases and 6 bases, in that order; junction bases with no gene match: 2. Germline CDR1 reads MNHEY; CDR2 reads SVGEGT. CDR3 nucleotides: TGTGCCAGCAGTTACGGGACAGGGGGCGGTCAGCCCCAGCATTTT. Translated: CASSYGTGGGQPQHF.

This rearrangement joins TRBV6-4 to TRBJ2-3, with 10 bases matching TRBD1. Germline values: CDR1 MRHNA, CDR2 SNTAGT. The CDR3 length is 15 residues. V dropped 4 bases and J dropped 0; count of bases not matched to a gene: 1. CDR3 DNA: TGTGCCAGCAGTGCGGGACAGGGGAGCACAGATACGCAGTATTTT. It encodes CASSAGQGSTDTQYF.

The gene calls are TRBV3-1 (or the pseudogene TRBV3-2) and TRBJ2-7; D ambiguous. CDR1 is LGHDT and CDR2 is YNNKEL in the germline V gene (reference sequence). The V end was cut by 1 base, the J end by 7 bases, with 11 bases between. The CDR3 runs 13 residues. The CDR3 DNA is TGTGCCAGCAGCCAAGGATGGGCGAAGGAGCAGTACTTC. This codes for CASSQGWAKEQYF.

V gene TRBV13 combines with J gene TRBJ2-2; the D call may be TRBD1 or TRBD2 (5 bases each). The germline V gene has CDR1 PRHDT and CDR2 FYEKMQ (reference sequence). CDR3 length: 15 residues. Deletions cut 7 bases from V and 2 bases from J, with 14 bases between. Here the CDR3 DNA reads TGTGCCAGCACCCCTACCGGGGCCAACACCGGGGAGCTGTTTTTT. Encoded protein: CASTPTGANTGELFF.

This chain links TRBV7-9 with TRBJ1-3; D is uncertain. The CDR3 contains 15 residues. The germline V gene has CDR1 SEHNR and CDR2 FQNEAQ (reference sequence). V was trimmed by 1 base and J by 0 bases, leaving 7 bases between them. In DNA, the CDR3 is TGTGCCAGCAGCTTAGTGGGCGGCTCTGGAAACACCATATATTTT. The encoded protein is CASSLVGGSGNTIYF.